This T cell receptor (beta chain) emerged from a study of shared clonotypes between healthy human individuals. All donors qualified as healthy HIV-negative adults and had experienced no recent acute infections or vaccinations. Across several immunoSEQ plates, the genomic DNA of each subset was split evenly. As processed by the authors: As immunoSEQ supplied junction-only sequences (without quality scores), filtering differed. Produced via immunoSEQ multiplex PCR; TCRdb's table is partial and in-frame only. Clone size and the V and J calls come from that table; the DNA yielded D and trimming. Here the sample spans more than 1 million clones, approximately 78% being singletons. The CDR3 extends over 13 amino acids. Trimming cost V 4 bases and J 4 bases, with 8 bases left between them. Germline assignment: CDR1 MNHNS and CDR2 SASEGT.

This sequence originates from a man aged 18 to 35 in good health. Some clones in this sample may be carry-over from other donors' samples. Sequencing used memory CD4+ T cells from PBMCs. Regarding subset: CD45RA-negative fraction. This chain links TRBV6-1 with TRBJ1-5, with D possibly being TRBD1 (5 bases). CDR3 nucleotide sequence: TGTGCCAGCAGTGGACAGCTAAATCAGCCCCAGCATTTT. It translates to CASSGQLNQPQHF.